This TCR beta chain was profiled in a study of early T cells in non-severe SARS-CoV-2 infection. Whole-study context: Bulk RNA taken from unsorted whole blood was sequenced, leaving chains unpaired. Findings of the study overall: Clonotype matching in VDJdb favored anti-spike CD8 responses and did not capture private and CD4 specificities.

Tagging with unique molecular identifiers was applied to individual cDNA molecules. One entry per CDR3 protein, called by TCRdb with MiXCR from the 5' RACE reads. Seen here are 30,000 to 35,000 distinct CDR3 sequences, roughly 6% observed once, and the top ten hold 5.3%. This clonotype came up many times. The antigen remains undetermined. V shed 3 bases and J shed 0 bases, with 0 bases lying between them. The CDR3 is 11 residues long. From germline, CDR1 is MDHEN and CDR2 SYDVKM. The V gene is TRBV28, the J gene TRBJ2-7; no reliable D call. The sequenced sample was whole blood. The clonotype was recovered from an adult who was a healthcare worker with PCR-confirmed SARS-CoV-2 infection or an uninfected control (not recorded which). The CDR3 reads CASSFSYEQYF. In DNA, the CDR3 is TGTGCCAGCAGTTTCTCCTACGAGCAGTACTTC. The variable domain in full, completed from reference TRBV28 and TRBJ2-7, reads DVKVTQSSRYLVKRTGEKVFLECVQDMDHENMFWYRQDPGLGLRLIYFSYDVKMKEKGDIPEGYSVSREKKERFSLILESASTNQTSMYLCASSFSYEQYFGPGTRLTVT.